Listed below are T cell receptor beta chains from one sample, sequenced in a study of blood T cell repertoires in COVID-19. Data came from immunoSEQ multiplex PCR; TCRdb stores just in-frame clones and leaves some out. The profile shows about 80,000 clones, roughly 80% of them singletons. Material: peripheral blood. The receptors were sampled from a man in his sixties with COVID-19, enrolled during active disease. The CDR3 runs from the conserved cysteine through the conserved F or W. D genes are given only for firm matches. Clone sizes are given selectively: once, few, many, or a class where the clone is expanded.

D gene: -
V gene: TRBV6-5
J gene: TRBJ1-3
clone size: -
CDR3 DNA: TGTGCCAGCCTCCCTATGGTCTCTGGAAACACCATATATTTT
CDR3 protein: CASLPMVSGNTIYF

D gene: -
V gene: TRBV25-1
J gene: TRBJ1-6
clone size: few
CDR3 DNA: TGTGCCAGCAGTGAAGTAGGCGGGTCACCCCTCCACTTT
CDR3 protein: CASSEVGGSPLHF

D gene: -
V gene: TRBV5-1
J gene: TRBJ1-5
clone size: -
CDR3 DNA: TGCGCCAGCAGCTCGACTACCGGGGTTCAGCCCCAGCATTTT
CDR3 protein: CASSSTTGVQPQHF

D gene: -
V gene: TRBV7-2
J gene: TRBJ2-1
clone size: -
CDR3 DNA: TGTGCCAGCAGCTTAGGACATGGCTCGGTCAATGAGCAGTTCTTC
CDR3 protein: CASSLGHGSVNEQFF

D gene: -
V gene: TRBV6-5
J gene: TRBJ1-2
clone size: few
CDR3 DNA: TGTGCCACCGTCTCGACAGGCCCTCGTGGCTACACCTTC
CDR3 protein: CATVSTGPRGYTF

D gene: -
V gene: TRBV11-2
J gene: TRBJ2-5
clone size: -
CDR3 DNA: TGTGCCAGCAGCCCAAACAAAGGCGGGCAAGAGACCCAGTACTTC
CDR3 protein: CASSPNKGGQETQYF

D gene: -
V gene: TRBV5-1
J gene: TRBJ2-3
clone size: -
CDR3 DNA: TGCGCCAGCAGTTTAAACAGCGGCAGCACAGATACGCAGTATTTT
CDR3 protein: CASSLNSGSTDTQYF

D gene: TRBD1
V gene: TRBV12-3/TRBV12-4
J gene: TRBJ1-1
clone size: -
CDR3 DNA: TGTGCCAGCAGTAAGGGGACAGGGGCTTTCTTT
CDR3 protein: CASSKGTGAFF

D gene: -
V gene: TRBV19
J gene: TRBJ2-2
clone size: -
CDR3 DNA: TGTGCCAGTAGTAATCTAGCGATTACCGGGGAGCTGTTTTTT
CDR3 protein: CASSNLAITGELFF

D gene: -
V gene: TRBV5-6
J gene: TRBJ1-6
clone size: -
CDR3 DNA: TGTGCCAGCAGCGCCAAAAGGGGGAGCTCCTATAATTCACCCCTCCACTTT
CDR3 protein: CASSAKRGSSYNSPLHF

D gene: -
V gene: TRBV7-3
J gene: TRBJ2-1
clone size: -
CDR3 DNA: TGTGCCAGCAGCTTAGACAGAGGTCGACATGAGCAGTTCTTC
CDR3 protein: CASSLDRGRHEQFF

D gene: -
V gene: TRBV19
J gene: TRBJ1-1
clone size: -
CDR3 DNA: TGTGCCAGTAGTATCTCCAGGGGCGGCGGTGAAGCTTTCTTT
CDR3 protein: CASSISRGGGEAFF

D gene: -
V gene: TRBV13
J gene: TRBJ1-5
clone size: -
CDR3 DNA: TGTGCCAGCAGCTTAGGCCGAGATCAGCCCCAGCATTTT
CDR3 protein: CASSLGRDQPQHF

D gene: -
V gene: TRBV3-1/TRBV3-2
J gene: TRBJ2-7
clone size: -
CDR3 DNA: TGTGCCAGCAGCCCCGGCCGGGGCGAGCAGTACTTC
CDR3 protein: CASSPGRGEQYF

D gene: -
V gene: TRBV7-8
J gene: TRBJ2-7
clone size: -
CDR3 DNA: TGTGCCAGCAGCCTATCACAGCTCTCCTACGAGCAGTACTTC
CDR3 protein: CASSLSQLSYEQYF

D gene: TRBD1
V gene: TRBV5-1
J gene: TRBJ2-7
clone size: -
CDR3 DNA: TGCGCCAGCAGCTTGGGCCCCGAGACAGGGAACGAGCAGTACTTC
CDR3 protein: CASSLGPETGNEQYF

D gene: -
V gene: TRBV6-2/TRBV6-3
J gene: TRBJ2-1
clone size: -
CDR3 DNA: TGTGCCAGCAGTTATCAATTGAATGAGCAGTTCTTC
CDR3 protein: CASSYQLNEQFF